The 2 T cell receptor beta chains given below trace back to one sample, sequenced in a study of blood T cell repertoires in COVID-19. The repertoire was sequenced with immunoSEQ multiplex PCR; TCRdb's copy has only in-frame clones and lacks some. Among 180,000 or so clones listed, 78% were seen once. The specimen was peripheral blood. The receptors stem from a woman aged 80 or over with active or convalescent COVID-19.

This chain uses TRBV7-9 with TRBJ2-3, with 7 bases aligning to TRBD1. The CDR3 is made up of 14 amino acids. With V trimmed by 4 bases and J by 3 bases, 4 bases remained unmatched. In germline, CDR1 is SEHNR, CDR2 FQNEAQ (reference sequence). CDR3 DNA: TGTGCCAGCAGCTCGCCACAGGGGACAGATACGCAGTATTTT. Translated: CASSSPQGTDTQYF.

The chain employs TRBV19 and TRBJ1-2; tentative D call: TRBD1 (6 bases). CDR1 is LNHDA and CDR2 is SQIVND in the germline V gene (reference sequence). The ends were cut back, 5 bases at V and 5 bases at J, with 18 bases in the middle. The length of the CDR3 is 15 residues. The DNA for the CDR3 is TGTGCCAGTAGTGCGCCGGCTCTGGGGGCTTATGGCTACACCTTC. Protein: CASSAPALGAYGYTF.